Listed here are 6 T cell receptor beta chains from one sample, sequenced in a study of blood T cell repertoires in COVID-19. The repertoire was sequenced with immunoSEQ multiplex PCR; TCRdb's copy has only in-frame clones and lacks some. The table records nearly 250,000 clones, around 86% of them present only once. Specimen: PBMCs or T cells enriched from blood (not recorded which). The receptors derive from a woman in her forties or fifties who had recovered from COVID-19.

V is TRBV5-4 and J is TRBJ2-1, with D possibly being TRBD2 (5 bases). The germline V and J ends were trimmed by 0 bases and 4 bases, with 11 bases remaining between them. This CDR3 is built from 15 residues. CDR1 and CDR2 (germline): SGHNT, YYREEE (reference sequence). The DNA of the CDR3 is TGTGCCAGCAGCTTGGACTTGGGAGCATACAATGAGCAGTTCTTC. This gives the protein CASSLDLGAYNEQFF.

A single count supports this clone. This chain joins TRBV6-2 or TRBV6-3 and TRBJ2-7; 7 positions match TRBD2. Per germline, CDR1 MNHEY and CDR2 SVGEGT. This CDR3 comprises 15 residues. J was trimmed by 0 bases and V by 5 bases; bases with no gene match: 7. For the CDR3, the DNA is TGTGCCAGCAGTCGAGCGGGGAGTAACTCCTACGAGCAGTACTTC. Residues: CASSRAGSNSYEQYF.

This clone was counted a few times. This chain uses TRBV10-3 with TRBJ2-3; the D gene is possibly TRBD2 (6 bases). In germline, CDR1 is ENHRY, CDR2 SYGVKD. The CDR3 is 13 residues long. Trimming removed 4 bases from V and 5 bases from J, with 10 bases in between. CDR3 amino acids: CAISGGVQDTQYF. The CDR3 bases are TGTGCCATCAGTGGGGGGGTGCAAGATACGCAGTATTTT.

CDR3 nucleotide sequence: TGTGCCAGCAGCTTATCCGAGGGGGCCAATTCACCCCTCCACTTT. Its protein product is CASSLSEGANSPLHF. The chain is built from TRBV7-2 and TRBJ1-6; TRBD1 agrees at 7 bases. V was pared by 2 bases and J by 7 bases, with 5 bases of the junction left unmatched. CDR1 is SGHTA, CDR2 FQGNSA, per germline. The CDR3 sequence is 15 residues long. Full variable domain (rest looked up from reference TRBV7-2 and TRBJ1-6): GAGVSQSPSNKVTEKGKDVELRCDPISGHTALYWYRQSLGQGLEFLIYFQGNSAPDKSGLPSDRFSAERTGGSVSTLTIQRTQQEDSAVYLCASSLSEGANSPLHFGNGTRLTVT.

V is TRBV30 and J is TRBJ1-2; 7 nucleotides match TRBD1. This CDR3 has 17 amino acids. CDR1 and CDR2 from the germline V gene are GTSNPN and SVGIG (reference sequence). Trimming took 0 bases from V and 0 from J; bases not matched to a gene: 10. The CDR3 loop is CAWSVGMTGWSNYGYTF. Written as DNA, the CDR3 is TGTGCCTGGAGTGTAGGGATGACAGGGTGGTCTAACTATGGCTACACCTTC.

The chain combines TRBV19 with TRBJ2-2; 10 bases fit TRBD1. The germline CDR1 and CDR2 sequences are LNHDA and SQIVND (reference sequence). The CDR3 contains 17 residues. The V and J ends lost 3 bases and 2 bases, in that order; junction bases with no gene match: 6. The DNA for the CDR3 is TGTGCCAGTAGTATCGGCCGACAGGGGGCAAACACCGGGGAGCTGTTTTTT. Protein sequence: CASSIGRQGANTGELFF.